This T cell receptor beta chain appears in the sequencing data of a study of cytomegalovirus exposure and HLA in healthy donors. Study-wide findings and caveats: DRB1 had the most TCR associations and HLA-C the fewest, a later analysis found, with rates varying by HLA locus.

In the case of this clone: The antigen is not known.

Trimming removed 3 bases from V and 7 bases from J, with 16 bases in between. This CDR3 is 14 amino acids long. Germline V gene lookup returns CDR1 SGDLS and CDR2 YYNGEE. There were likely unrecorded immune exposures, though donors were nominally healthy when sampled. PCR involved 60 Vbeta and 13 Jbeta primers. Profiling relied on immunoSEQ multiplex PCR, and the TCRdb table lists in-frame clones only, not all of them. The sample data list 130,000 to 150,000 clones. The sample consisted of PBMCs. The J gene is TRBJ1-2, the V gene TRBV9; no clear D. This receptor was identified in a man aged 40-55 years in good health and CMV-seronegative. The CDR3 bases are TGTGCCAGCAGCGCTACCCCGGGGTTCGGTGGCTACACCTTC. This sequence encodes CASSATPGFGGYTF. The full variable domain, in which reference TRBV9 and TRBJ1-2 provide the parts outside the CDR3, is DSGVTQTPKHLITATGQRVTLRCSPRSGDLSVYWYQQSLDQGLQFLIQYYNGEERAKGNILERFSAQQFPDLHSELNLSSLELGDSALYFCASSATPGFGGYTFGSGTRLTVV.